The clone carrying this TCR beta chain has just a few counts. Its antigen is unknown. The sample holds other DNA sequences that translate to the same CDR3. From germline, CDR1 is SNHLY and CDR2 FYNNEI. V shed 6 bases and J shed 0 bases, with 6 bases lying between them. The CDR3 covers 13 residues. Profiling relied on immunoSEQ multiplex PCR, and the TCRdb table lists in-frame clones only, not all of them. The sample holds 100,000 to 150,000 clones, 87% seen once. The data are from a study of T cell responses to AZD1222 COVID-19 vaccine. The overall study: Whether given at about 4 or about 12 weeks, second doses were pooled.

Study-wide points: Clonal diversity was possibly underestimated; the donors were predominantly white British and more often female. CD4 TCRs covered the whole spike, strongest at regions 160-218 and 743-854.

The chain recombines TRBV2 with TRBJ1-5, with D possibly matching TRBD1 (5 bases). Sequenced here: peripheral blood, sampled on day 0 of AZD1222 vaccination. The receptor was isolated from an adult in good health. The CDR3 nucleotides are TGTGCCAGCAGGGGGGATAGCAATCAGCCCCAGCATTTT. Protein sequence: CASRGDSNQPQHF.